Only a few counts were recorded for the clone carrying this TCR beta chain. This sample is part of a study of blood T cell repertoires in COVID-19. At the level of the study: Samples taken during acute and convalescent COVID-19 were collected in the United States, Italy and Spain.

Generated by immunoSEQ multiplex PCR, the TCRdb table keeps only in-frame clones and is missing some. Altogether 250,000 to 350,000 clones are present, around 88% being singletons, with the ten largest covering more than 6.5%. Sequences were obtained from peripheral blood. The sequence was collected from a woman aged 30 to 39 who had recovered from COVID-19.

CDR3 amino acids: CASSKRGSDTQYF. The CDR3 region has the DNA TGTGCCAGTTCAAAGCGGGGCTCAGATACGCAGTATTTT. The chain recombines TRBV27 with TRBJ2-3, with 7 bases fitting TRBD2. CDR1 and CDR2 (germline): MNHEY, SMNVEV (reference sequence). Unmatched junction bases numbered 7, after V lost 9 bases and J lost 4 bases. The CDR3 totals 13 residues.